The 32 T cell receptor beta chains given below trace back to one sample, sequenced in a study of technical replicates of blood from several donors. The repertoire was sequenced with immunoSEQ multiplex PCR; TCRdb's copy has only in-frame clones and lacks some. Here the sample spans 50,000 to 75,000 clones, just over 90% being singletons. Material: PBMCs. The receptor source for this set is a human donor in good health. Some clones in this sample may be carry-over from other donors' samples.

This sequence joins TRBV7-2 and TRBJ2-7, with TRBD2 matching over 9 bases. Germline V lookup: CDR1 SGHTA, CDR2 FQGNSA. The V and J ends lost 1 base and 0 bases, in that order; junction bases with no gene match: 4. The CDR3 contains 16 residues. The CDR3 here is CASSLGLAGNSYEQYF. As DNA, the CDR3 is TGTGCCAGCAGCTTAGGCCTAGCGGGGAACTCCTACGAGCAGTACTTC.

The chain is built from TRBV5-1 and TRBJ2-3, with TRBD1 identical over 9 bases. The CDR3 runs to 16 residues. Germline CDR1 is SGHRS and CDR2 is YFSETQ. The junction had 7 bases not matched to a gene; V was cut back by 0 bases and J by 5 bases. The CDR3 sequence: CASSLGGTGRGDTQYF. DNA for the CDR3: TGCGCCAGCAGCTTGGGGGGGACAGGGCGAGGAGATACGCAGTATTTT. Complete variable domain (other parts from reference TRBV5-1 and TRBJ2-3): KAGVTQTPRYLIKTRGQQVTLSCSPISGHRSVSWYQQTPGQGLQFLFEYFSETQRNKGNFPGRFSGRQFSNSRSEMNVSTLELGDSALYLCASSLGGTGRGDTQYFGPGTRLTVL.

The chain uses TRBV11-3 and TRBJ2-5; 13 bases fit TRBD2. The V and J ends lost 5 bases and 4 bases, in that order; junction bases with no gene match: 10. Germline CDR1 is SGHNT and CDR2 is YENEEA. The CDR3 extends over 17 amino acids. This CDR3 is CASSLRTSGSKIETQYF. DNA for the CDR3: TGTGCCAGCAGCCTGAGGACTAGCGGGAGTAAGATAGAGACCCAGTACTTC. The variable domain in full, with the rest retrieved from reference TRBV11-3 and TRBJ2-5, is EAGVVQSPRYKIIEKKQPVAFWCNPISGHNTLYWYLQNLGQGPELLIRYENEEAVDDSQLPKDRFSAERLKGVDSTLKIQPAELGDSAVYLCASSLRTSGSKIETQYFGPGTRLLVL.

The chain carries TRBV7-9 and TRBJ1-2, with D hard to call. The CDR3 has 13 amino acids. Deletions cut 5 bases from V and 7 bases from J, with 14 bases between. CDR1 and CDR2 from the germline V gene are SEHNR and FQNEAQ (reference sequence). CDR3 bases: TGTGCCAGCAGCCCGCAGGAGCGGATTGGCTACACCTTC. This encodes CASSPQERIGYTF.

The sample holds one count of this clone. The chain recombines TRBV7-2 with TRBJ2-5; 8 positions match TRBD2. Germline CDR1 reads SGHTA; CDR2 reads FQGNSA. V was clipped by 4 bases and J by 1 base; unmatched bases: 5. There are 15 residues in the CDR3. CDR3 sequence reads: CASSSISGGQETQYF. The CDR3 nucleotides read TGTGCCAGCAGCTCGATAAGCGGGGGCCAAGAGACCCAGTACTTC.

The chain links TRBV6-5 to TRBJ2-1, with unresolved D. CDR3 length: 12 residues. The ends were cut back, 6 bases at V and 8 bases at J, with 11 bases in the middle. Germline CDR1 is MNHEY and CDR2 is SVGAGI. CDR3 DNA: TGTGCCAGCAGGGAGTATGGTCATGAGCAGTTCTTC. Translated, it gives CASREYGHEQFF.

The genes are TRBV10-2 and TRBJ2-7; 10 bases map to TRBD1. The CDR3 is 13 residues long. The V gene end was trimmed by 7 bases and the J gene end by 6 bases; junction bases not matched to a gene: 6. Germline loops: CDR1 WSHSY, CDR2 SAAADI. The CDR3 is CASTGTGVVEQYF. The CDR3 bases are TGCGCCAGCACCGGGACAGGGGTAGTCGAGCAGTACTTC.

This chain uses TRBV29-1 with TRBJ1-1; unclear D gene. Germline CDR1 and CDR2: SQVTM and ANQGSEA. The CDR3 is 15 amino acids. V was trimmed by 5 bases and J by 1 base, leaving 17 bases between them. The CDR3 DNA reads TGCAGCGTTTTGGAAGACGGTGGGCCGAACACTGAAGCTTTCTTT. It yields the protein CSVLEDGGPNTEAFF.

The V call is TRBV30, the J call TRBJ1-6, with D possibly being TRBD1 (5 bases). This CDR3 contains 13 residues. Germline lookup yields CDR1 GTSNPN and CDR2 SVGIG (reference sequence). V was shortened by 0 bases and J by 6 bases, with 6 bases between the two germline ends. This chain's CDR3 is CAWSVQGNSPLHF. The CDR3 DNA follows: TGTGCCTGGAGTGTGCAGGGTAATTCACCCCTCCACTTT.

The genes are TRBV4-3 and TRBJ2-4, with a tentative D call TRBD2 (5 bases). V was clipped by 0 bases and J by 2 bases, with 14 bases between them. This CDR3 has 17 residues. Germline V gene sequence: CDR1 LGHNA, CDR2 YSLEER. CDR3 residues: CASSQEYSSGPKNIQYF. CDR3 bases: TGCGCCAGCAGCCAAGAGTATTCCAGCGGACCCAAAAACATTCAGTACTTC.

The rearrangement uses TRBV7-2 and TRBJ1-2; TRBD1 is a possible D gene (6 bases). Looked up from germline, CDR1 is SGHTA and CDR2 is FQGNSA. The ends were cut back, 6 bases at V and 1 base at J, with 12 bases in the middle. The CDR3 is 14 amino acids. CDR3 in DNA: TGTGCCAGCAGAGGGGACAATTATAACTATGGCTACACCTTC. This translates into CASRGDNYNYGYTF.

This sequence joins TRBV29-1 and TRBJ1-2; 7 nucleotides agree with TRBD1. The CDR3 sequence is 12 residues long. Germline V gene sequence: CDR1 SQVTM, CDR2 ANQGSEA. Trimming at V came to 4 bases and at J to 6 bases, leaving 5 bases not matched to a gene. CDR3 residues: CSVARGQDGYTF. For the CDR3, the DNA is TGCAGCGTTGCGAGGGGGCAGGATGGCTACACCTTC.

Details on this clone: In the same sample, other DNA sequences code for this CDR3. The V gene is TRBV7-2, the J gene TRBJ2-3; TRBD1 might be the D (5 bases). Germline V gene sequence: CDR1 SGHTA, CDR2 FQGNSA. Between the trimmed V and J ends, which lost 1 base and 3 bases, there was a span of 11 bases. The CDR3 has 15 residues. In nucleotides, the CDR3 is TGTGCCAGCAGCTTAGGGCAGGGTAGGACAGATACGCAGTATTTT. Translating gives CASSLGQGRTDTQYF.

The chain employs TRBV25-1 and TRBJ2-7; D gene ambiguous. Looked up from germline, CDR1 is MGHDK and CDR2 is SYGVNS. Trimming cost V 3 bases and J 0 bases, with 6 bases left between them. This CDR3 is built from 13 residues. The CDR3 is CASSDQNSYEQYF. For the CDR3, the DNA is TGTGCCAGCAGTGATCAGAACTCCTACGAGCAGTACTTC.

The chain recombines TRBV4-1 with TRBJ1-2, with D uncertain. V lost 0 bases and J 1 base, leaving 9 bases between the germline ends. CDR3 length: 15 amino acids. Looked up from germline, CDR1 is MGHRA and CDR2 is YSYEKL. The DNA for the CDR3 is TGCGCCAGCAGCCAAGAAATGGCAGTTAACTATGGCTACACCTTC. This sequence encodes CASSQEMAVNYGYTF.

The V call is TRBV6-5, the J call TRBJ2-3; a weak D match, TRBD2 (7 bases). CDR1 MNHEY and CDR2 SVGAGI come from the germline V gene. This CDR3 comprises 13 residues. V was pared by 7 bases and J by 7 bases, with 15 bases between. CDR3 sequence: CASIPAGGHTQYF. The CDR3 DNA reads TGTGCCAGCATCCCGGCCGGGGGGCATACGCAGTATTTT.

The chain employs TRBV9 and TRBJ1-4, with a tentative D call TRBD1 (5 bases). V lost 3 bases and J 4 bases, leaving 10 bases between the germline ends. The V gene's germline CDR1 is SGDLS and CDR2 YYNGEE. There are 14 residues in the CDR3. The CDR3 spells CASSGGASNEKLFF. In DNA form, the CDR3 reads TGTGCCAGCAGCGGCGGGGCGAGTAATGAAAAACTGTTTTTT.

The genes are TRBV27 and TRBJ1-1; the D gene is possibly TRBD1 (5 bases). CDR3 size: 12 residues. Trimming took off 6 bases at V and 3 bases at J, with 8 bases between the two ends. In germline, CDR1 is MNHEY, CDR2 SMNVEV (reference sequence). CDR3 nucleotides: TGTGCCAGCAGGGGGCCCTACACTGAAGCTTTCTTT. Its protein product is CASRGPYTEAFF.

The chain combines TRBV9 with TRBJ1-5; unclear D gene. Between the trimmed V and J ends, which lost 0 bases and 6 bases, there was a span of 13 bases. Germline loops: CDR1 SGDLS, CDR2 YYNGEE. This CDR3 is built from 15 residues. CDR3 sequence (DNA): TGTGCCAGCAGCGTAGACGGGTTTAGCGGTCAGCCCCAGCATTTT. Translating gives CASSVDGFSGQPQHF.

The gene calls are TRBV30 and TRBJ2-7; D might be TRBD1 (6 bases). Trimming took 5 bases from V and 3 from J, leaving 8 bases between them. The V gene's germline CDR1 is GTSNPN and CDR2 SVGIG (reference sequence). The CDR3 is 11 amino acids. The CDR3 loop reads CAWGQYYEQYF. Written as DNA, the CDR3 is TGTGCCTGGGGACAGTACTACGAGCAGTACTTC.

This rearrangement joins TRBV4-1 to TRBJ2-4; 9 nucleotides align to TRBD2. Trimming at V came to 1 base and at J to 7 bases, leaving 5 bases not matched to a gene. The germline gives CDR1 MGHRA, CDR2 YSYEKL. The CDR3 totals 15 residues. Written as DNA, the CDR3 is TGCGCCAGCAGCCAAGGGGGCAGCGGGAGGAACATTCAGTACTTC. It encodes CASSQGGSGRNIQYF.

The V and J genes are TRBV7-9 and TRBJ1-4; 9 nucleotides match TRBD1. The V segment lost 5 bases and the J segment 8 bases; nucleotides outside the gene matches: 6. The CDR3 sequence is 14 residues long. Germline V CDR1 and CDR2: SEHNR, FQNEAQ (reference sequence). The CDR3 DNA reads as TGTGCCAGCAGCCAAGGGGGGACAGGGGAAAAACTGTTTTTT. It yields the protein CASSQGGTGEKLFF. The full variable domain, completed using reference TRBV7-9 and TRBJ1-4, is DTGVSQNPRHKITKRGQNVTFRCDPISEHNRLYWYRQTLGQGPEFLTYFQNEAQLEKSRLLSDRFSAERPKGSFSTLEIQRTEQGDSAMYLCASSQGGTGEKLFFGSGTQLSVL.

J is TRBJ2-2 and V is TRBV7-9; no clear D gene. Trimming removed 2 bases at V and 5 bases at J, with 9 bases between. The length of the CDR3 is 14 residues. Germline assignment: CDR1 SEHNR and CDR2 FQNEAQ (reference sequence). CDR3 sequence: CASSLSTETGELFF. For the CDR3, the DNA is TGTGCCAGCAGCTTATCGACGGAGACCGGGGAGCTGTTTTTT.

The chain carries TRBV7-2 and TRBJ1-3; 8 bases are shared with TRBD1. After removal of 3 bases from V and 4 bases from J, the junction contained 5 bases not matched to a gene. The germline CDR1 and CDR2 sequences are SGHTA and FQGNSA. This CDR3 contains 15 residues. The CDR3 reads CASSFDRGAGNTIYF. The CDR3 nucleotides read TGTGCCAGCAGCTTCGACAGGGGAGCAGGAAACACCATATATTTT.

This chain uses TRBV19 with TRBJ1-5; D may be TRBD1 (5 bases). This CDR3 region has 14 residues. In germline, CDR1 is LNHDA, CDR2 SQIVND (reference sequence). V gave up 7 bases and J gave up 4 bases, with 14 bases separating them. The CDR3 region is CASTAWGANQPQHF. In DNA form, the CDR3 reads TGTGCCAGTACCGCTTGGGGCGCGAATCAGCCCCAGCATTTT.

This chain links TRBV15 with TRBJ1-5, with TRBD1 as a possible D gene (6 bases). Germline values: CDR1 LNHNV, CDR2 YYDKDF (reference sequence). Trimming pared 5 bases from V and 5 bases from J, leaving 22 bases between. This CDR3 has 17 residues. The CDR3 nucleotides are TGTGCCACCAGCTCCCGAAGGAGAGGGACATCGCATCAGCCCCAGCATTTT. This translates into CATSSRRRGTSHQPQHF.

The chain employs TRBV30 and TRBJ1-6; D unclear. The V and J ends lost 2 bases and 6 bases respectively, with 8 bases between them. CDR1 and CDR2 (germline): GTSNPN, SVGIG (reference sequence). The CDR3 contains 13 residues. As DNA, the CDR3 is TGTGCCTGGAGTTTCGGTCCTAATTCACCCCTCCACTTT. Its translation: CAWSFGPNSPLHF.

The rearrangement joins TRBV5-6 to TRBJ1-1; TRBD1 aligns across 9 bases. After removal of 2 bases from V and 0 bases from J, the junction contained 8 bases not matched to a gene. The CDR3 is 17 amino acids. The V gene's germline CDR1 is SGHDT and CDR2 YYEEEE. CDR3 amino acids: CASSLQGARALNTEAFF. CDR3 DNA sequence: TGTGCCAGCAGCTTACAGGGGGCGCGGGCCCTGAACACTGAAGCTTTCTTT.

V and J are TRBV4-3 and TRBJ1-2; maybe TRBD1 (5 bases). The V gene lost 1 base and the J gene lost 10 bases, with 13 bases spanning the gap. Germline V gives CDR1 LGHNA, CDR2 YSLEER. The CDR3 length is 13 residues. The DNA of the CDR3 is TGCGCCAGCAGCCAAGTTAGGCCGGGGGACTACACCTTC. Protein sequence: CASSQVRPGDYTF.

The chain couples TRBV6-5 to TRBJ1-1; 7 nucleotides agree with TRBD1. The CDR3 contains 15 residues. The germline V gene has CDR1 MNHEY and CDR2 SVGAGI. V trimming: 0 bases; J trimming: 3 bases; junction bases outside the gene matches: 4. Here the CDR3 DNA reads TGTGCCAGCAGTTACTCCGGGCAGGGGGACACTGAAGCTTTCTTT. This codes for CASSYSGQGDTEAFF.

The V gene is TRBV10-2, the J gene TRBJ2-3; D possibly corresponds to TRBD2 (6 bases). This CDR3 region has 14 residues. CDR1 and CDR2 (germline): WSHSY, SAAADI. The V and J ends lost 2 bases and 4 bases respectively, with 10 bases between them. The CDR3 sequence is CASSEAGLADTQYF. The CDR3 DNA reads TGCGCCAGCAGTGAGGCGGGGCTCGCAGATACGCAGTATTTT.

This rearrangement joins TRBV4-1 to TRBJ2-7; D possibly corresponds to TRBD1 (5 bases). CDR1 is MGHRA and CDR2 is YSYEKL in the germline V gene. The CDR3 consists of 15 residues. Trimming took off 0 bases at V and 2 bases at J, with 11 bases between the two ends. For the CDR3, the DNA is TGCGCCAGCAGCCAAGACGCCCCAGGGCCCTACGAGCAGTACTTC. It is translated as CASSQDAPGPYEQYF.